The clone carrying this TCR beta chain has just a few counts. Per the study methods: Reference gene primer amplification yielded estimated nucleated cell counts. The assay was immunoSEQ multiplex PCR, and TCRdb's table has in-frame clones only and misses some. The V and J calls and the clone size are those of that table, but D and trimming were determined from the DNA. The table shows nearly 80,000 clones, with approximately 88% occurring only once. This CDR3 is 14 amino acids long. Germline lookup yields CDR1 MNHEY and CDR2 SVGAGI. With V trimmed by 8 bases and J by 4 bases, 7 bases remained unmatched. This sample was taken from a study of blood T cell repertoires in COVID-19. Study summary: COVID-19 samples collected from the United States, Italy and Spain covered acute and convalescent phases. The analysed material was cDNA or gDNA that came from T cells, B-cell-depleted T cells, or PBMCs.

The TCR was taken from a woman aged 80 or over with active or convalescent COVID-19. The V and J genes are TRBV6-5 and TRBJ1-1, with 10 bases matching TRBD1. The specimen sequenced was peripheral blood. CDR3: CASARGQGITEAFF. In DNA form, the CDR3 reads TGTGCCAGCGCCAGGGGACAGGGGATCACTGAAGCTTTCTTT.